What follows are 4 T cell receptor beta chains derived from one specimen sequenced in a study of blood T cell repertoires in COVID-19. The data were produced by immunoSEQ multiplex PCR, yet TCRdb's version contains in-frame clones alone and is incomplete. The sample gives some 260,000 clones, 75% to 90% of which show up once; about 9.4% is in the top ten. Sequenced material: peripheral blood. The receptors come from an older woman with COVID-19, enrolled during active disease.

This clone is a singleton in its sample. The chain combines TRBV3-1 (or the pseudogene TRBV3-2) with TRBJ1-5, with 9 bases that match TRBD1. Germline V gene sequence: CDR1 LGHDT, CDR2 YNNKEL (reference sequence). J lost 9 bases, V lost 1 base, and 4 bases had no gene match. The CDR3 is made up of 14 amino acids. DNA of the CDR3: TGTGCCAGCAGCCAAGGGGGACAGGGAAGGCCCCAGCATTTT. Translation gives CASSQGGQGRPQHF.

V gene TRBV11-3 combines with J gene TRBJ1-1; perhaps TRBD1 as D (5 bases). CDR3 length: 16 residues. Deletions cut 0 bases from V and 2 bases from J, with 13 bases between. Germline assignment: CDR1 SGHNT and CDR2 YENEEA. The CDR3 region has the DNA TGTGCCAGCAGCTTAGATTACGGGGGATCTAACACTGAAGCTTTCTTT. Its protein is CASSLDYGGSNTEAFF.

The chain combines TRBV12-3 or TRBV12-4 with TRBJ2-4, with D uncertain. V was cut by 9 bases and J by 0 bases, with 9 bases left in between. This CDR3 is built from 13 residues. The CDR3 loop reads CASSTVAKNIQYF. For the CDR3, the DNA is TGTGCCAGTTCCACGGTAGCCAAAAACATTCAGTACTTC.

The V gene is TRBV24-1, the J gene TRBJ2-3; 8 bases line up with TRBD1. Germline CDR1 is KGHDR and CDR2 is SFDVKD. The CDR3 has 17 amino acids. The V gene end was trimmed by 0 bases and the J gene end by 0 bases; junction bases not matched to a gene: 4. In DNA form, the CDR3 reads TGTGCCACCAGTGATTTGGGGACAGGTCGCAGCACAGATACGCAGTATTTT. Translated: CATSDLGTGRSTDTQYF.